Listed below are T cell receptor beta chains from one sample, sequenced in a study of OX40 agonist ivuxolimab in advanced cancers. Assay used: immunoSEQ multiplex PCR; TCRdb lists only in-frame clones, some missing. In the table there are about 74,000 clones, 80% to 90% of which are singletons. This specimen consisted of CD4+ or CD8+ T cells sorted from blood, obtained in a trial of the OX40 agonist ivuxolimab. The receptors shown here come from an adult with an advanced solid tumor such as melanoma, head and neck, liver or kidney cancer. The CDR3 runs from the conserved cysteine through the conserved F or W.

length	V	J	CDR3
15	TRBV5-1	TRBJ1-6	CASSLDRPDNSPLHF
14	TRBV9	TRBJ1-2	CASSREAPSYGYTF
16	TRBV5-1	TRBJ2-3	CASSLELAGGTDTQYF
17	TRBV5-6	TRBJ2-7	CASSTGTGGVISYEQYF
16	TRBV7-9	TRBJ2-7	CASSLAFRGAPYEQYF
16	TRBV6-1	TRBJ2-3	CASSETSGGVSDTQYF
11	TRBV7-8	TRBJ1-5	CASSLSQPQHF
16	TRBV19	TRBJ2-7	CASSTLQGSLTYEQYF
13	TRBV27	TRBJ2-3	CASSLGKLDTQYF
12	TRBV10-1	TRBJ2-3	CASAELADTQYF
14	TRBV25-1	TRBJ1-1	CASRKGTGNTEAFF
13	TRBV29-1	TRBJ2-2	CSVVTANTGELFF
14	TRBV6-1	TRBJ1-1	CASTLTGGKTEAFF
11	TRBV20-1	TRBJ2-1	CSAAEFNEQFF
15	TRBV18	TRBJ1-2	CASSPRGQGDYGYTF
14	TRBV2	TRBJ2-3	CASSEVFSTDTQYF
12	TRBV30	TRBJ2-3	CAWSESTDTQYF
14	TRBV10-3	TRBJ2-5	CAISEARARETQYF
15	TRBV30	TRBJ2-1	CARTKGLAGEGEQFF
13	TRBV28	TRBJ1-2	CASRNPGGGGYTF
14	TRBV28	TRBJ2-1	CALGQASSYNEQFF
19	TRBV7-2	TRBJ2-4	CASSLGEPGELPAKNIQYF
12	TRBV6-6	TRBJ1-4	CASGHGNEKLFF
13	TRBV4-2	TRBJ1-2	CASSQGQGDGYTF
12	TRBV30	TRBJ2-3	CAWTRGTDTQYF
15	TRBV19	TRBJ2-1	CASRQGLAGSTEQFF
16	TRBV11-3	TRBJ2-2	CASSFWDWNVTGELFF
12	TRBV5-1	TRBJ1-2	CASRFDRAGYTF
16	TRBV14	TRBJ1-4	CASSQGSWDIEEKLFF
14	TRBV7-3	TRBJ2-1	CASRPMGRGWDPFF
12	TRBV5-5	TRBJ1-2	CASSLGADGYTF
17	TRBV4-3	TRBJ2-1	CASSQDLGLSSYNEQFF
16	TRBV7-6	TRBJ2-7	CASSLLAGVGSYEQYF
14	TRBV19	TRBJ2-5	CASSIAGGAGTQYF
18	TRBV7-6	TRBJ2-1	CASSSPWGGRGALREQFF
17	TRBV4-1	TRBJ1-6	CASSQDGDRFYNSPLHF
17	TRBV28	TRBJ2-6	CASSPPRTISGANVLTF
14	TRBV10-1	TRBJ2-5	CASSESAGGETQYF
15	TRBV6-5	TRBJ2-2	CASSYWTGNTGELFF
16	TRBV6-5	TRBJ2-6	CASSYSTASGANVLTF
15	TRBV5-6	TRBJ2-7	CASSLYGGTAGEQYF
16	TRBV28	TRBJ1-2	CASSDPGQGPLGGYTF
16	TRBV7-2	TRBJ2-1	CASSREGSGGAYEQFF
16	TRBV28	TRBJ2-1	CASSQLAGGNYNEQFF
17	TRBV5-6	TRBJ2-1	CASSYEKLAGKHNEQFF